The T cell receptor (beta chain) under discussion was sequenced for a study of T cell responses to AZD1222 COVID-19 vaccine. General study findings and limits: Repertoires in all cases were sampled only once the peak T cell response had passed. Clonal diversity was possibly underestimated, and the donors were mostly white British, with more females.

The germline CDR1 and CDR2 sequences are SGHRS and YFSETQ. Trimming took off 4 bases at V and 2 bases at J, with 9 bases between the two ends. CDR3 size: 13 residues. Comments on this clone: The antigen is unknown.

Using immunoSEQ multiplex PCR, the repertoire was profiled, and TCRdb retains in-frame clones only, with some absent. There are fewer than 90,000 clones in the sample; about 89% occur only once, and more than 5% lies in the top ten. The starting material was peripheral blood, obtained 28 days after the second AZD1222 dose. The TCR sequence derives from an adult who received the AZD1222 COVID-19 vaccine. The chain employs TRBV5-1 and TRBJ1-2; D uncertain. Here the CDR3 DNA reads TGCGCCAGCAGCCCCGCGGGGAACTATGGCTACACCTTC. Amino acid sequence: CASSPAGNYGYTF.